This T cell receptor (beta chain) was sequenced for a study of cytomegalovirus exposure and HLA in healthy donors. Study-level findings and limits: Researchers left out some V segments, among them TRBV6-2 and TRBV6-3, as indistinguishable. It was taken for granted in presence/absence analyses that sequencing depth across donors was roughly uniform. In an earlier analysis, in roughly 600 donors, most V segments appeared productive either ~90% or ~30% of the time.

Likely unrecorded immune exposures existed in these nominally healthy donors. The V gene's germline CDR1 is SEHNR and CDR2 FQNEAQ (reference sequence). V shed 7 bases and J shed 5 bases, with 11 bases lying between them. The CDR3 runs to 12 residues. Researchers ran the PCR with 60 Vbeta and 13 Jbeta primers. Libraries were prepared by immunoSEQ multiplex PCR; TCRdb keeps only in-frame clonotypes and omits some of them. The sample consists of over 200,000 clones, 70% to 85% of them appearing once. As to this clone: The antigen is not known.

This TCR came from a male donor in good health and CMV-seronegative. V and J are TRBV7-9 and TRBJ2-5, with D unclear. Sample: PBMCs. The CDR3 coding sequence is TGTGCCAGCATCACCACTGGTGAGACCCAGTACTTC. This encodes CASITTGETQYF.